This entry lists 30 T cell receptor beta chains sequenced from one sample in a study of cytomegalovirus exposure and HLA in healthy donors. This PCR relied on a set of 60 Vbeta primers and 13 Jbeta primers. The assay was immunoSEQ multiplex PCR, and TCRdb's table has in-frame clones only and misses some. Its table lists some 50,000 clones. The sample consisted of PBMCs. The source is a woman aged 40 to 49 in good health and CMV-seronegative.

The chain uses TRBV4-2 and TRBJ1-2; the match to TRBD1 covers 8 bases. This CDR3 comprises 15 residues. With 4 bases clipped from V and 2 bases from J, the junction kept 6 bases outside the gene matches. From germline, CDR1 is LGHNA and CDR2 YNFKEQ. The CDR3 spells CASSPGQGDNYGYTF. Here the CDR3 DNA reads TGTGCCAGCAGCCCTGGACAGGGAGACAACTATGGCTACACCTTC.

The CDR3 protein is CASSRGLVSNNQPQHF. The CDR3 DNA follows: TGTGCCAGCAGTAGGGGACTAGTCTCTAACAATCAGCCCCAGCATTTT. This chain uses TRBV2 with TRBJ1-5; D possibly corresponds to TRBD1 (5 bases). Germline V gene lookup returns CDR1 SNHLY and CDR2 FYNNEI. The CDR3 consists of 16 residues. V lost 5 bases and J lost 3, with 17 bases in between.

This chain uses TRBV9 with TRBJ2-1, with a tentative D call TRBD1 (7 bases). V lost 0 bases and J lost 4, with 20 bases in between. There are 18 residues in the CDR3. Per the germline V gene, CDR1 is SGDLS and CDR2 is YYNGEE. The CDR3 nucleotides are TGTGCCAGCAGCGTAGGGCAAGGGGGGACAGCTGATTACAATGAGCAGTTCTTC. This gives the protein CASSVGQGGTADYNEQFF.

The chain uses TRBV5-1 and TRBJ2-2; TRBD2 matches 9 bases. This CDR3 has 17 residues. Germline V gene sequence: CDR1 SGHRS, CDR2 YFSETQ. The trim removed 0 bases at V and 2 bases at J, leaving 5 bases unmatched. CDR3: CASSLVASGTNTGELFF. CDR3 DNA: TGCGCCAGCAGCTTGGTAGCTAGCGGGACTAACACCGGGGAGCTGTTTTTT.

V usage is TRBV18 and J usage is TRBJ2-5; 7 positions match TRBD1. V lost 6 bases and J lost 5; bases outside the gene matches: 6. CDR3 length equals 13 residues. CDR1 and CDR2 from the germline V gene are KGHSH and LQKENI. The CDR3 loop reads CASSRQGWETQYF. CDR3 sequence (DNA): TGTGCCAGCTCGCGACAGGGATGGGAGACCCAGTACTTC.

The chain uses TRBV28 and TRBJ2-5, with 11 bases fitting TRBD1. Per germline, CDR1 MDHEN and CDR2 SYDVKM. This CDR3 spans 15 amino acids. V dropped 4 bases and J dropped 2; count of bases not matched to a gene: 3. Here the CDR3 DNA reads TGTGCCAGCAGTTGGGACAGGGGGATACAAGAGACCCAGTACTTC. This gives the protein CASSWDRGIQETQYF.

The chain employs TRBV5-5 and TRBJ2-3; 11 bases agree with TRBD1. The CDR3 contains 16 residues. V lost 1 base and J lost 3; bases outside the gene matches: 4. Germline V lookup: CDR1 SGHKS, CDR2 YYEKEE (reference sequence). The CDR3 DNA reads as TGTGCCAGCAGCTTGTGGGGACAGGGGGTGACAGATACGCAGTATTTT. As protein: CASSLWGQGVTDTQYF.

CDR3 DNA sequence: TGCGCCACCCCGTTTCCGGGAGGGCCAAAGGACGAGCAGTACTTC. As protein: CATPFPGGPKDEQYF. The V gene is TRBV10-1, the J gene TRBJ2-7; 8 bases match TRBD2. Germline V gene lookup returns CDR1 WNHNN and CDR2 SYGVQD (reference sequence). CDR3 size: 15 residues. V lost 10 bases to trimming and J lost 5 bases; unmatched junction nucleotides: 16.

This chain connects TRBV4-1 to TRBJ2-1; 10 bases line up with TRBD2. V lost 1 base and J lost 7; bases outside the gene matches: 10. Germline values: CDR1 MGHRA, CDR2 YSYEKL. The CDR3 is 17 amino acids. CDR3 DNA sequence: TGCGCCAGCAGCCAAGGTCGGGCTAGCGGGAGAACTAATGAGCAGTTCTTC. The encoded protein is CASSQGRASGRTNEQFF.

V gene TRBV19 combines with J gene TRBJ2-7; D gene uncertain. Germline CDR1 is LNHDA and CDR2 is SQIVND (reference sequence). V gave up 3 bases and J gave up 2 bases, with 14 bases separating them. This CDR3 is built from 15 residues. CDR3 residues: CASSISLLNTYEQYF. CDR3 DNA sequence: TGTGCCAGTAGTATTTCCCTCCTAAATACCTACGAGCAGTACTTC. Full variable domain (missing parts from reference TRBV19 and TRBJ2-7): DGGITQSPKYLFRKEGQNVTLSCEQNLNHDAMYWYRQDPGQGLRLIYYSQIVNDFQKGDIAEGYSVSREKKESFPLTVTSAQKNPTAFYLCASSISLLNTYEQYFGPGTRLTVT.

V gene TRBV18 combines with J gene TRBJ1-2; TRBD1 aligns across 9 bases. Germline V gene lookup returns CDR1 KGHSH and CDR2 LQKENI. The trim removed 3 bases at V and 7 bases at J, leaving 6 bases unmatched. The CDR3 contains 14 residues. The CDR3 reads CASSPEGQGSGYTF. The CDR3 bases are TGTGCCAGCTCACCGGAGGGACAGGGCTCTGGCTACACCTTC.

The J gene is TRBJ1-1, the V gene TRBV6-4, with a weak D call TRBD1 (6 bases). Germline V gene sequence: CDR1 MRHNA, CDR2 SNTAGT. This CDR3 has 16 amino acids. Trimming removed 4 bases from V and 3 bases from J, with 18 bases in between. This CDR3 reads CASSAFAGQPYTEAFF. Written as DNA, the CDR3 is TGTGCCAGCAGTGCCTTCGCCGGACAGCCGTACACTGAAGCTTTCTTT.

V gene TRBV5-4 combines with J gene TRBJ1-1, with D perhaps TRBD1 (5 bases). V was shortened by 5 bases and J by 0 bases, with 11 bases between the two germline ends. Germline V CDR1 and CDR2: SGHNT, YYREEE (reference sequence). This CDR3 region has 14 residues. The CDR3, as DNA: TGTGCCAGCAGTTTGACAGCTATGAACACTGAAGCTTTCTTT. Translating gives CASSLTAMNTEAFF. The complete variable domain, with remaining parts taken from reference TRBV5-4 and TRBJ1-1, reads ETGVTQSPTHLIKTRGQQVTLRCSSQSGHNTVSWYQQALGQGPQFIFQYYREEENGRGNFPPRFSGLQFPNYSSELNVNALELDDSALYLCASSLTAMNTEAFFGQGTRLTVV.

The chain employs TRBV5-4 and TRBJ1-2, with 7 bases matching TRBD1. The CDR3 extends over 12 amino acids. Germline V gives CDR1 SGHNT, CDR2 YYREEE (reference sequence). The J segment lost 4 bases and the V segment lost 6 bases, leaving 3 bases of the junction unmatched. The CDR3 is CASNRDSYGYTF. The DNA for the CDR3 is TGTGCCAGCAACCGGGACAGCTATGGCTACACCTTC.

The V gene is TRBV7-6, the J gene TRBJ2-5; 8 nucleotides align to TRBD2. Trimming cost V 4 bases and J 5 bases; bases outside gene matches: 6. The germline gives CDR1 SGHVS, CDR2 FNYEAQ. The CDR3 contains 14 residues. CDR3 coding DNA: TGTGCCAGCAGCTGGGGACTAGGGCGGGAGACCCAGTACTTC. Protein product: CASSWGLGRETQYF.

The chain recombines TRBV7-6 with TRBJ2-5, with 12 bases matching TRBD2. Germline CDR1 SGHVS, CDR2 FNYEAQ. CDR3 length: 18 amino acids. V lost 4 bases and J lost 4; bases outside the gene matches: 13. CDR3 in DNA: TGTGCCAGCAGCTCCCGCGCGACTAGCGGGAGATTTGCAGAGACCCAGTACTTC. It translates to CASSSRATSGRFAETQYF.

The V call is TRBV2, the J call TRBJ1-1, with unresolved D. The length of the CDR3 is 12 residues. In germline, CDR1 is SNHLY, CDR2 FYNNEI. Trimming cost V 0 bases and J 6 bases, with 5 bases left between them. CDR3 amino acids: CASSEAWPEAFF. The CDR3 bases are TGTGCCAGCAGTGAAGCGTGGCCTGAAGCTTTCTTT.

The V and J genes are TRBV5-6 and TRBJ1-5; D perhaps matches TRBD1 (5 bases). The CDR3 has 12 amino acids. The germline V and J ends were trimmed by 2 bases and 10 bases, with 10 bases remaining between them. Germline V CDR1 and CDR2: SGHDT, YYEEEE. CDR3 residues: CASSLGWGPQHF. The CDR3 DNA reads TGTGCCAGCAGCTTAGGATGGGGCCCCCAGCATTTT.

The CDR3 nucleotides read TGTGCCAGCAGGGGCAACAGGGGCGTGGACACCGGGGAGCTGTTTTTT. Its protein is CASRGNRGVDTGELFF. The V and J genes are TRBV6-6 and TRBJ2-2; TRBD1 matches 7 bases. Germline V lookup: CDR1 MNHNY, CDR2 SVGAGI (reference sequence). V gave up 6 bases and J gave up 3 bases; unmatched junction bases: 10. The CDR3 has 16 amino acids.

CDR3 DNA: TGTGCCAGTACCCGCGGGGCCATAAACTATGGCTACACCTTC. Protein sequence: CASTRGAINYGYTF. The chain joins TRBV19 to TRBJ1-2; maybe TRBD1 (5 bases). CDR3 length equals 14 residues. In germline, CDR1 is LNHDA, CDR2 SQIVND (reference sequence). Trimming removed 7 bases from V and 2 bases from J, with 14 bases in between.

CDR3 loop: CASSQAGLAGTGYNEQFF. The CDR3 DNA reads TGCGCCAGCAGCCAAGCGGGACTAGCGGGAACGGGCTACAATGAGCAGTTCTTC. The J gene is TRBJ2-1, the V gene TRBV4-3; 13 bases fit TRBD2. After removal of 1 base from V and 3 bases from J, the junction contained 6 bases not matched to a gene. The CDR3 loop spans 18 amino acids. Germline assignment: CDR1 LGHNA and CDR2 YSLEER.

The V gene is TRBV28, the J gene TRBJ2-3, with TRBD2 as a possible D gene (6 bases). Trimming removed 8 bases from V and 3 bases from J, with 15 bases in between. Germline-derived CDR1 and CDR2 are MDHEN and SYDVKM. CDR3 length: 14 residues. DNA for the CDR3: TGTGCCAGCGGCGGGGCTAGCCGAACAGATACGCAGTATTTT. This sequence encodes CASGGASRTDTQYF.

The chain couples TRBV27 to TRBJ2-3; 9 positions match TRBD1. Germline assignment: CDR1 MNHEY and CDR2 SMNVEV (reference sequence). Losses at the gene ends were 6 bases for V and 5 bases for J; bases not matched to a gene: 15. This CDR3 spans 17 amino acids. As DNA, the CDR3 is TGTGCCAGCAGCCCAAGACGGGGGACAGGGAGTAGAGATACGCAGTATTTT. Its translation is CASSPRRGTGSRDTQYF.

The rearrangement joins TRBV5-1 to TRBJ1-2; the D is unclear. V was shortened by 6 bases and J by 5 bases, with 20 bases between the two germline ends. This CDR3 is built from 15 residues. Germline CDR1 is SGHRS and CDR2 is YFSETQ. The CDR3 spells CASKPSGSSSYGYTF. In nucleotides, the CDR3 is TGCGCCAGCAAGCCATCGGGGTCTTCCAGTTATGGCTACACCTTC.

This rearrangement joins TRBV11-2 to TRBJ1-1, with D possibly TRBD1 on 5 matching bases. The germline gives CDR1 SGHAT, CDR2 FQNNGV. With 6 bases removed from V and 1 base from J, the gap between germline ends came to 15 bases. This CDR3 has 15 residues. DNA of the CDR3: TGTGCCAGCAGTTCAGGAGTAGGGGCGAACACTGAAGCTTTCTTT. Residues: CASSSGVGANTEAFF.

Comment on this clone: Mismatch with germline at one junction end may stem from a read error. The chain employs TRBV5-1 and TRBJ2-1; perhaps TRBD1 as D (7 bases). Germline V gene data show CDR1 as SGHRS and CDR2 as YFSETQ. The CDR3 runs 17 residues. As DNA, the CDR3 is TGCGCCAGCAGGGCCAATCCAGGGGGGAGCTCCGACAATGAGCAGTTCTTC. It codes for CASRANPGGSSDNEQFF.

This rearrangement joins TRBV28 to TRBJ1-5, with 8 nucleotides matching TRBD1. This CDR3 is built from 17 residues. Germline V gene sequence: CDR1 MDHEN, CDR2 SYDVKM. Losses at the gene ends were 4 bases for V and 2 bases for J; bases not matched to a gene: 10. CDR3: CASSSVTGGRGNQPQHF. The CDR3, as DNA: TGTGCCAGCAGTTCAGTAACAGGGGGTAGGGGCAATCAGCCCCAGCATTTT.

The genes are TRBV29-1 and TRBJ2-3; 7 nucleotides align to TRBD1. The V gene end was trimmed by 6 bases and the J gene end by 5 bases; junction bases not matched to a gene: 14. The CDR3 extends over 15 amino acids. Germline CDR1 and CDR2: SQVTM and ANQGSEA. The CDR3 sequence is CSVGDRAGRGDTQYF. CDR3 in DNA: TGCAGCGTGGGCGACAGGGCCGGCCGAGGAGATACGCAGTATTTT.

The chain joins TRBV5-1 to TRBJ1-1; no definite D call. V lost 1 base and J lost 1, with 11 bases in between. This CDR3 region has 15 residues. Germline CDR1 is SGHRS and CDR2 is YFSETQ. In DNA form, the CDR3 reads TGCGCCAGCAGCTTGTTTCCGGGAAGGAACACTGAAGCTTTCTTT. This codes for CASSLFPGRNTEAFF.

The DNA for the CDR3 is TGTGCCAGCTCCCCTGGGACTAGCGGGACCTCTTGGCAGTACTTC. The encoded protein is CASSPGTSGTSWQYF. The chain employs TRBV18 and TRBJ2-7, with 13 bases identical to TRBD2. Germline assignment: CDR1 KGHSH and CDR2 LQKENI. With V trimmed by 6 bases and J by 9 bases, 11 bases remained unmatched. The CDR3 extends over 15 amino acids. The full variable domain, with the rest looked up from reference TRBV18 and TRBJ2-7, is NAGVMQNPRHLVRRRGQEARLRCSPMKGHSHVYWYRQLPEEGLKFMVYLQKENIIDESGMPKERFSAEFPKEGPSILRIQQVVRGDSAAYFCASSPGTSGTSWQYFGPGTRLTVT.